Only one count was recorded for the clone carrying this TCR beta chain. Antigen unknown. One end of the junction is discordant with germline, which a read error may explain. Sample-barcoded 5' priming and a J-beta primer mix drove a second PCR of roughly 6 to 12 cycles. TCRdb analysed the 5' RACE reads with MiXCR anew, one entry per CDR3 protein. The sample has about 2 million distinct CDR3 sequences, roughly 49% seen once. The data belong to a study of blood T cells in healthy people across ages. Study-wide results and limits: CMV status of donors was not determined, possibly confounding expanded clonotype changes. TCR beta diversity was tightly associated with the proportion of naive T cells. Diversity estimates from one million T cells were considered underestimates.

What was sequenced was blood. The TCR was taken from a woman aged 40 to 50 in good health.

The CDR3 loop is CASSSGQDPNHGCTF. As DNA, the CDR3 is TGTGCCAGCAGCTCGGGACAGGACCCTAACCATGGCTGCACCTTC. The chain recombines TRBV6-1 with TRBJ1-2; 8 nucleotides align to TRBD1. Germline CDR1 and CDR2: MNHNS and SASEGT. CDR3 length equals 15 residues.